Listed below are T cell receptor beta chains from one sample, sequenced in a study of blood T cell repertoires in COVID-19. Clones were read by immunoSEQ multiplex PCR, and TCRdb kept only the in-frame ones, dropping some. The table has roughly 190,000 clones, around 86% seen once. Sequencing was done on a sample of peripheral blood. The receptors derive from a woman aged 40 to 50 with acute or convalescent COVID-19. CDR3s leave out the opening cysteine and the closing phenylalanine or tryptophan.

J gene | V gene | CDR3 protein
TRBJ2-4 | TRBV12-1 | ASSFGSGAKNIQY
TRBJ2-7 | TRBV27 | ASSSNSYEQY
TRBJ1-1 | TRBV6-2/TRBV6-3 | ASSPHERGNTEAF
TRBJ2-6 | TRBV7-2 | ASSFTGANVLT
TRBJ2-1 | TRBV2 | ASRDRGDYNEQF
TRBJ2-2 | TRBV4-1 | ASSQESGPSRAGELF
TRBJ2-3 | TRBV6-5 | ASMDRGGADTQY
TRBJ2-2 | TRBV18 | ASSPSGQGGELF
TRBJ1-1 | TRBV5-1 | ASSLEKGAVTEAF
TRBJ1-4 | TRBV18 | ASSPLGGRIEKLF
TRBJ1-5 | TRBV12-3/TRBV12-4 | ASSLTGDQPQH
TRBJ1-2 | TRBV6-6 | ASSYRGRSYGYT
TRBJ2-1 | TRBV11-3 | ASSLEAAPYNEQF
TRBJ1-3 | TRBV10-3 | AISDPVTGNTIY